These T cell receptor beta chains were read from a single sample in a study of blood T cell repertoires in COVID-19. Data came from immunoSEQ multiplex PCR; TCRdb stores just in-frame clones and leaves some out. The data contain about 110,000 clones, about 83% of them singletons. The sample taken for sequencing was peripheral blood. These receptors were collected from a woman aged 70 to 79 with acute or convalescent COVID-19. Both conserved end residues are part of each CDR3. A D gene is named only where the DNA matches it firmly. Clone sizes are given selectively: once, few, many, or a class where the clone is expanded.

TRBV28,TRBD2,TRBJ2-3,NA,TGTGCCAGCAGTTCCCGACTAGCAGGAGATACGCAGTATTTT,CASSSRLAGDTQYF
TRBV6-5,TRBD2,TRBJ2-3,NA,TGTGCCAGCAGTTCCCGACTAGCGGGAGTCACAGATACGCAGTATTTT,CASSSRLAGVTDTQYF
TRBV2,TRBD2,TRBJ2-1,NA,TGTGCTAGCAGTGAAGTGGGTAGCGGGAGGTCGGGCAATGAGCAGTTCTTC,CASSEVGSGRSGNEQFF
TRBV19,NA,TRBJ1-5,NA,TGTGCCAGTAGTATCGCGGGGGGCGCCCAGCATTTT,CASSIAGGAQHF
TRBV6-6,NA,TRBJ1-1,once,TGTGCCAGCAGCCCACTTGGCCCCACAGCCAGGGCTGAAGCTTTCTTT,CASSPLGPTARAEAFF
TRBV5-1,TRBD1,TRBJ1-2,few,TGCGCCAGCAGCAGACAGACAGGGGTAGACGGCTACACCTTC,CASSRQTGVDGYTF
TRBV7-9,NA,TRBJ1-2,NA,TGTGCCAGCAGCTTTGACAGATTCGGCTACACCTTC,CASSFDRFGYTF
TRBV6-2/TRBV6-3,NA,TRBJ1-5,once,TGTGCCAGCAGTACTGTGGGGGAGGGCAATCAGCCCCAGCATTTT,CASSTVGEGNQPQHF
TRBV5-1,NA,TRBJ1-2,few,TGCGCCAGCAGCTTGGTAAACTATGGCTACACCTTC,CASSLVNYGYTF
TRBV6-5,TRBD2,TRBJ2-7,NA,TGTGCCAGCAGACGGACTAGCGGCTACGAGCAGTACTTC,CASRRTSGYEQYF
TRBV5-8,NA,TRBJ1-4,NA,TGTGCCAGCAGCTTGTTGTCGGCGGCTAATGAAAAACTGTTTTTT,CASSLLSAANEKLFF
TRBV5-4,NA,TRBJ2-1,once,TGTGCCAGCAGTTCGTACAATGAGCAGTTCTTC,CASSSYNEQFF
TRBV6-5,NA,TRBJ1-3,NA,TGTGCCAGCAGTCCCCCCACAGGAAACACCATATATTTT,CASSPPTGNTIYF
TRBV11-2,NA,TRBJ1-2,NA,TGTGCCAGCAGCTTAGAGAGGACATATGGCTACACCTTC,CASSLERTYGYTF
TRBV28,NA,TRBJ1-1,NA,TGTGCCAGCGCTACAGGGAACACTGAAGCTTTCTTT,CASATGNTEAFF
TRBV7-2,NA,TRBJ2-3,NA,TGTGCCAGCAGCTTAGTTCCCCGAGATACGCAGTATTTT,CASSLVPRDTQYF
TRBV7-9,NA,TRBJ1-3,few,TGTGCCAGCAGCTTAGGCGGCTCTGGAAACACCATATATTTT,CASSLGGSGNTIYF
TRBV19,TRBD1,TRBJ1-5,NA,TGTGCCAGTCGACCTGTCGGGACAGGGTTTAGTCAGCCCCAGCATTTT,CASRPVGTGFSQPQHF
TRBV5-1,TRBD2,TRBJ2-1,few,TGCGCCAGCAGCTTCGGCCTAGCGGGGTTCCTTTCCGTTTCCTACAATGAGCAGTTCTTC,CASSFGLAGFLSVSYNEQFF
TRBV7-9,NA,TRBJ2-7,once,TGTGCCAGCAGCTTAATAGAGTATGAGTCTGGGCCCCTCTACGAGCAGTACTTC,CASSLIEYESGPLYEQYF
TRBV5-6,NA,TRBJ2-6,once,TGTGCCAGCAGCTTAGAGGTCCAGAGGCTATGGGGGGCCAACGTCCTGACTTTC,CASSLEVQRLWGANVLTF
TRBV28,NA,TRBJ1-2,NA,TGTGCCAGCACCCGAGGGGGTGTTACTAACTATGGCTACACCTTC,CASTRGGVTNYGYTF
TRBV14,TRBD2,TRBJ2-3,NA,TGTGCCAGCAGCCCCGGACTAGCGGGAGTTACCCGGGTCGATACGCAGTATTTT,CASSPGLAGVTRVDTQYF
TRBV27,NA,TRBJ1-1,once,TGTGCCAGCAGTTCACTTACGCGACTTGGGGCTTTCTTT,CASSSLTRLGAFF
TRBV6-1,NA,TRBJ1-1,NA,TGTGCCAGCAGTGAAGGGCAGTCTCGTCTGAACACTGAAGCTTTCTTT,CASSEGQSRLNTEAFF
TRBV14,NA,TRBJ2-7,NA,TGTGCCAGCAGCCGGGACTTCCTCTACGAGCAGTACTTC,CASSRDFLYEQYF
TRBV4-3,TRBD2,TRBJ2-3,once,TGCGCCAGCAGCCAAGATGTAGGACTAGCGGGGGCACATAGCACAGATACGCAGTATTTT,CASSQDVGLAGAHSTDTQYF
TRBV19,NA,TRBJ1-2,NA,TGTGCCAGTAGTCCCCCGAGCTATGGCTACACCTTC,CASSPPSYGYTF
TRBV2,TRBD2,TRBJ2-3,NA,TGTGCCAGCAGAGGGGTAGCGGGAGGTCTTCCGCAGTATTTT,CASRGVAGGLPQYF
TRBV28,NA,TRBJ1-2,NA,TGTGCCAGCAGTTTACGGGGGGTGAGCTATGGCTACACCTTC,CASSLRGVSYGYTF
TRBV28,NA,TRBJ1-2,NA,TGTGCCAGCAGCCCTTTAGGAGGATATGGCTACACCTTC,CASSPLGGYGYTF
TRBV28,NA,TRBJ1-3,NA,TGTGCCAGCGGGGGGCACGGGAGGGACACCATATATTTT,CASGGHGRDTIYF
TRBV4-2,TRBD1,TRBJ2-3,NA,TGTGCCAGCAGCGACGAAGGACAGGGGAGCACAGATACGCAGTATTTT,CASSDEGQGSTDTQYF
TRBV5-1,TRBD1,TRBJ1-1,NA,TGCGCCAGCGGAACACAGGGGCCCTCCCAGGGTGAAGCTTTCTTT,CASGTQGPSQGEAFF
TRBV12-3/TRBV12-4,NA,TRBJ1-2,NA,TGTGCCAGCAGTTACTCGGGCTATGGCTACACCTTC,CASSYSGYGYTF
TRBV4-2,TRBD2,TRBJ2-4,once,TGTGCCAGCAGCCAAGAAACCGTCGGGACTAGCGGGAGTAACATTCAGTACTTC,CASSQETVGTSGSNIQYF
TRBV7-9,TRBD1,TRBJ2-1,NA,TGTGCCAGCAGCTTAGTTTCGGGACAGGGGGCCGGTGAGCAGTTCTTC,CASSLVSGQGAGEQFF
TRBV24-1,NA,TRBJ2-3,once,TGTGCCACGGACGGAGGCAGCACAGATACGCAGTATTTT,CATDGGSTDTQYF
TRBV28,NA,TRBJ2-4,NA,TGTGCCAGCAATCCCGGGGGGCCCAAAAACATTCAGTACTTC,CASNPGGPKNIQYF
TRBV19,TRBD1,TRBJ2-6,NA,TGTGCCAGTAGTATCTCGACAGGGACTGGGGCCAACGTCCTGACTTTC,CASSISTGTGANVLTF
TRBV24-1,NA,TRBJ2-6,NA,TGTGCCACCGGGATTGACAGGTCTGGGGCCAACGTCCTGACTTTC,CATGIDRSGANVLTF
TRBV18,TRBD1,TRBJ1-2,NA,TGTGCCAGCTCACTGGGACAGGGGGAACGTGGCTACACCTTC,CASSLGQGERGYTF